This T cell receptor beta chain was obtained from a study of neurological immune-mediated disorders. In the study overall: The disease course was relapsing-remitting in roughly 31 and secondary progressive in 3 of the 34 multiple sclerosis patients.

Study-level results: The most TCR clonal expansion was seen in HTLV-1-associated myelopathy, whereas the least was seen in multiple sclerosis, below the level in healthy controls.

TCRdb used MiXCR to reprocess the 5' RACE reads, holding one entry per CDR3 protein. The sample records 60,000 to 85,000 distinct CDR3 sequences, 5.2% being singletons. This clonotype has a count of ten or more. The antigen is not known. The source material was PBMCs. This clonotype was obtained from a man aged 18 to 29 with multiple sclerosis.

The CDR3 nucleotides are TGTGCCAGCAGTTTAGGTTTGTGGAACACTGAAGCTTTCTTT. As protein: CASSLGLWNTEAFF. The chain joins TRBV12-3 or TRBV12-4 to TRBJ1-1; D is uncertain. This CDR3 is 14 amino acids long. V lost 1 base and J lost 1, with 7 bases in between.